The T cell receptor (beta chain) under discussion was sequenced for a study of beta chain features in type 1 diabetes. Study-wide background: On cell yields, gender and age, patients and healthy donors were similar.

Each sorted fraction was over 95% pure. CDR3 size: 13 residues. The germline V gene has CDR1 MNHEY and CDR2 SVGAGI. V lost 5 bases and J lost 4, with 9 bases in between. Study-level findings and limits: Moderately but significantly shorter TCRB CDR3s were found in Type 1 diabetes patients in all four CD4+ subsets. Patients and controls would be equally affected if PCR favored shorter templates.

Worth noting for this clone: Its antigen remains unknown. The sample carries other DNA sequences with the same CDR3.

The sequenced template was cDNA made from the entire isolated RNA. About 3.57 million reads per sample were averaged for naive, central memory and regulatory samples. Clones were read by immunoSEQ multiplex PCR, and TCRdb kept only the in-frame ones, dropping some. The sample consists of 680,000 or so clones, 13% of them appearing once. The clonotype originates from a man aged 18 to 30 with type 1 diabetes. The genes are TRBV6-5 and TRBJ1-5, with D perhaps matching TRBD1 (6 bases). Source material: naive CD4+ T cells from blood. CDR3 amino acids: CASSRTGNQPQHF. The CDR3 DNA reads as TGTGCCAGCAGTAGAACAGGGAATCAGCCCCAGCATTTT.